This T cell receptor (beta chain) was sequenced in a study of blood T cell repertoires in COVID-19. This CDR3 is 16 amino acids long. V lost 0 bases to trimming and J lost 3 bases, with 14 bases between them. CDR1 and CDR2 from the germline V gene are MNHEY and SVGAGI. Authors' data handling: Amplifying reference gene primers gave estimates of nucleated cell counts. The repertoire was sequenced with immunoSEQ multiplex PCR; TCRdb's copy has only in-frame clones and lacks some. For V, J and clone size, that table is used; D and trimming come from the DNA. Among roughly 250,000 clones listed, around nine tenths were seen once.

Sequencing used peripheral blood. This sequence originates from a man aged 35 to 55 who had recovered from COVID-19. The rearrangement links TRBV6-5 to TRBJ1-1; D unresolved. The DNA of the CDR3 is TGTGCCAGCAGTTACTCGACCCACTACGCGGACACTGAAGCTTTCTTT. This gives the protein CASSYSTHYADTEAFF.